What follows are 18 T cell receptor beta chains derived from one specimen sequenced in a study of blood T cell repertoires in COVID-19. The repertoire was sequenced with immunoSEQ multiplex PCR; TCRdb's copy has only in-frame clones and lacks some. The sample contains some 350,000 clones, around 90% of which appear only once. The sequencing sample was made of peripheral blood. These receptor sequences come from a human donor in a cohort sampled during active COVID-19.

This clone turned up a few times. This chain joins TRBV5-4 and TRBJ2-2; TRBD1 matches 10 bases. V was clipped by 3 bases and J by 5 bases; unmatched bases: 7. CDR3 length: 16 residues. The germline gives CDR1 SGHNT, CDR2 YYREEE (reference sequence). CDR3 sequence: CASSSPGTGETGELFF. In DNA form, the CDR3 reads TGTGCCAGCAGCTCCCCCGGGACAGGGGAAACCGGGGAGCTGTTTTTT.

The chain uses TRBV19 and TRBJ1-1; 8 nucleotides match TRBD1. J was trimmed by 2 bases and V by 5 bases; bases with no gene match: 4. The CDR3 is 14 amino acids. Looked up from germline, CDR1 is LNHDA and CDR2 is SQIVND (reference sequence). The CDR3 nucleotides read TGTGCCAGTAGTTCGCAGGGGGCTAACACTGAAGCTTTCTTT. It is translated as CASSSQGANTEAFF.

The chain carries TRBV19 and TRBJ1-2, with D tentatively TRBD1 (6 bases). The CDR3 contains 14 residues. The V end lost 5 bases, the J end lost 2 bases, and 12 bases lay between the germline ends. Germline V CDR1 and CDR2: LNHDA, SQIVND (reference sequence). The chain's CDR3 is CASSVDSPNYGYTF. The CDR3 bases are TGTGCCAGTAGTGTGGACAGCCCAAACTATGGCTACACCTTC.

The chain carries TRBV3-1 (or the pseudogene TRBV3-2) and TRBJ1-2, with TRBD1 identical over 10 bases. Losses at the gene ends were 0 bases for V and 6 bases for J; bases not matched to a gene: 7. Germline CDR1 is LGHDT and CDR2 is YNNKEL (reference sequence). The CDR3 runs to 16 residues. The CDR3 DNA reads TGTGCCAGCAGCCAAGATCCCGGACAGGGGGAAGATGGCTACACCTTC. It encodes CASSQDPGQGEDGYTF.

The chain has TRBV6-5 and TRBJ2-3; the match to TRBD1 covers 7 bases. After removal of 4 bases from V and 5 bases from J, the junction contained 9 bases not matched to a gene. CDR1 is MNHEY, CDR2 SVGAGI, per germline. The CDR3 loop spans 15 amino acids. In nucleotides, the CDR3 is TGTGCCAGCAGTTTTGCCGGGACAGACATAGATACGCAGTATTTT. Translation gives CASSFAGTDIDTQYF.

The chain carries TRBV27 and TRBJ1-2; TRBD1 agrees at 9 bases. The CDR3 is 14 residues long. From germline, CDR1 is MNHEY and CDR2 SMNVEV (reference sequence). V shed 6 bases and J 4 bases; nucleotides not matched to a gene: 6. This CDR3 is CASRTTGGGYGYTF. The CDR3 DNA reads as TGTGCCAGCAGGACGACAGGGGGTGGCTATGGCTACACCTTC.

The chain carries TRBV28 and TRBJ1-2; TRBD1 might be the D (5 bases). The CDR3 covers 13 residues. Germline V gene data show CDR1 as MDHEN and CDR2 as SYDVKM. V lost 6 bases and J lost 2, with 10 bases in between. The CDR3 DNA sequence: TGTGCCAGCAGGTTGACAGCCAACTATGGCTACACCTTC. Protein: CASRLTANYGYTF.

The V gene is TRBV28, the J gene TRBJ2-7; 10 bases match TRBD2. CDR3 length: 15 amino acids. Germline V gene sequence: CDR1 MDHEN, CDR2 SYDVKM. With V trimmed by 7 bases and J by 3 bases, 9 bases remained unmatched. CDR3 in DNA: TGTGCCAGCAAAGGCCTAGCGGGAGTTCTCTACGAGCAGTACTTC. This translates into CASKGLAGVLYEQYF.

The chain links TRBV5-1 to TRBJ1-4; 7 positions agree with TRBD1. This CDR3 region has 17 residues. Trimming removed 4 bases from V and 5 bases from J; junction bases left unmatched: 14. The germline V gene encodes CDR1 SGHRS and CDR2 YFSETQ. DNA of the CDR3: TGCGCCAGCAGCCTAAGTACAGGGGCATTTGTGAATGAAAAACTGTTTTTT. Amino acids: CASSLSTGAFVNEKLFF.

The chain joins TRBV6-6 to TRBJ2-1; no definite D call. Between the trimmed V and J ends, which lost 2 bases and 0 bases, there was a span of 5 bases. The CDR3 covers 14 residues. CDR1 MNHNY and CDR2 SVGAGI come from the germline V gene (reference sequence). The CDR3 nucleotides read TGTGCCAGCAGTTACCCCAGCTCCTACAATGAGCAGTTCTTC. It codes for CASSYPSSYNEQFF.

A single count supports this clone. V usage is TRBV4-2 and J usage is TRBJ2-1; 7 bases are a match to TRBD2. Germline V gene lookup returns CDR1 LGHNA and CDR2 YNFKEQ. Trimming took 0 bases from V and 6 from J; bases not matched to a gene: 2. CDR3 length: 14 amino acids. DNA for the CDR3: TGTGCCAGCAGCCAAGAGGGGACTACCAATGAGCAGTTCTTC. It specifies CASSQEGTTNEQFF.

The chain employs TRBV6-1 and TRBJ2-3; no definite D call. CDR3 size: 17 residues. In germline, CDR1 is MNHNS, CDR2 SASEGT. Trimming took off 4 bases at V and 1 base at J, with 18 bases between the two ends. The CDR3 region has the DNA TGTGCCAGCAGTGGGAGTCACCTTTACTCGGGCACAGATACGCAGTATTTT. Protein sequence: CASSGSHLYSGTDTQYF.

The chain joins TRBV11-3 to TRBJ2-1; a possible D gene is TRBD2 (6 bases). The CDR3 is made up of 17 amino acids. Trimming took off 5 bases at V and 4 bases at J, with 21 bases between the two ends. Germline-derived CDR1 and CDR2 are SGHNT and YENEEA. The CDR3 region has the DNA TGTGCCAGCAGCGTTTTGGGGGGATTGGTGGGGTACAATGAGCAGTTCTTC. Residues: CASSVLGGLVGYNEQFF.

There are a few counts of this clone. V and J are TRBV7-2 and TRBJ1-2; 8 bases map to TRBD1. Germline lookup yields CDR1 SGHTA and CDR2 FQGNSA. The CDR3 runs to 14 residues. Germline trimming cut 4 bases from V and 6 bases from J; bases unmatched to any gene: 7. CDR3 protein: CASSYGTGRDGYTF. The CDR3 coding sequence is TGTGCCAGCAGCTACGGGACAGGCAGAGATGGCTACACCTTC.

This sequence joins TRBV10-3 and TRBJ2-3; TRBD2 matches 8 bases. After removal of 6 bases from V and 5 bases from J, the junction contained 7 bases not matched to a gene. The V gene's germline CDR1 is ENHRY and CDR2 SYGVKD. CDR3 length: 14 residues. The CDR3 coding sequence is TGTGCCATCAGGCCCGGACTAGCTGGAGATACGCAGTATTTT. It is translated as CAIRPGLAGDTQYF.

The chain employs TRBV20-1 and TRBJ2-3; the match to TRBD2 covers 11 bases. Germline V gives CDR1 DFQATT, CDR2 SNEGSKA (reference sequence). The CDR3 loop spans 15 amino acids. As DNA, the CDR3 is TGCAGCGCAAGTCTAGCGGGAGGTTCCACAGATACGCAGTATTTT. It is translated as CSASLAGGSTDTQYF.

This sequence joins TRBV29-1 and TRBJ1-2, with D hard to call. The V end was cut by 3 bases, the J end by 4 bases, with 15 bases between. The germline gives CDR1 SQVTM, CDR2 ANQGSEA. There are 14 residues in the CDR3. The CDR3 region is CSVDWNLSGYGYTF. CDR3 nucleotides: TGCAGCGTTGACTGGAACTTATCGGGCTATGGCTACACCTTC.

The gene calls are TRBV25-1 and TRBJ2-7; 9 bases are shared with TRBD1. V shed 6 bases and J 5 bases; nucleotides not matched to a gene: 14. This CDR3 is 16 amino acids long. CDR1 and CDR2 (germline): MGHDK, SYGVNS. CDR3 protein: CASRPLRGQGTHEQYF. The CDR3 DNA sequence: TGTGCCAGCAGACCCCTGCGGGGACAGGGTACCCACGAGCAGTACTTC.